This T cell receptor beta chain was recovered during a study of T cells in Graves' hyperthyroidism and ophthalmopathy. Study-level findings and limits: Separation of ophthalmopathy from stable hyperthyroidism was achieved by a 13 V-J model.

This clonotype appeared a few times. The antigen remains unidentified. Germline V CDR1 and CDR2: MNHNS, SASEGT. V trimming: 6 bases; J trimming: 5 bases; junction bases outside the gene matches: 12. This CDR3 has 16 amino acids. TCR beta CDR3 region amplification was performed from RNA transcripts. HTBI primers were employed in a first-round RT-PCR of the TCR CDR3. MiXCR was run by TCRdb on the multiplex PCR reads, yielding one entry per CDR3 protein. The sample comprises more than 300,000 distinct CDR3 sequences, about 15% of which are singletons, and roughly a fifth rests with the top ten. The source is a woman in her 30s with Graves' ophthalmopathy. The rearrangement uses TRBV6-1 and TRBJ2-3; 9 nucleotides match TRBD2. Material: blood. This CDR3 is CASRPNSGGGRDTQYF. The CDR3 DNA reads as TGTGCCAGCAGACCAAATAGCGGGGGCGGTCGAGATACGCAGTATTTT.